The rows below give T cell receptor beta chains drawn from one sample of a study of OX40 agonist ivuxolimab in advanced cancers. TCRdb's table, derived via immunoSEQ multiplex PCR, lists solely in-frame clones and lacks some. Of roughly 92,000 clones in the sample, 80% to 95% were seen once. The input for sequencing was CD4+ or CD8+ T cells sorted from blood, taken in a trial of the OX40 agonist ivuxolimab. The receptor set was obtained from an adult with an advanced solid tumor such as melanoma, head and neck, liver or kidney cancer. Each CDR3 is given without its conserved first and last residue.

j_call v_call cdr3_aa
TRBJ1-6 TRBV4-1 ASSQEASGGNSPLH
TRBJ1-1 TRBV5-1 ASSLDRVTEAF
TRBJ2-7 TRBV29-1 SVEGDHRSYYEQY
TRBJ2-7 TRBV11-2 ASSLAYRDRVHEQY
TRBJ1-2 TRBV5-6 ASSVSGVAEGTYGYT
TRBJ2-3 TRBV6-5 ASSYDRATDTQY
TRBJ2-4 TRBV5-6 ASSVAGTGDKNIQY
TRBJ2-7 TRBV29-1 SVEATGTYEQY
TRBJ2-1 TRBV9 ASSVDQRQGDYNEQF
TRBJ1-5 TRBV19 ASSFSAQNSNQPQH
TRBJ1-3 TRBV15 ATSTQTGAGNTIY
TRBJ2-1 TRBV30 AWSEGGLKQF
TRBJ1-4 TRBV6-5 ASSYSGKLF
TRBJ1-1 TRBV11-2 ASSFQGVRTEAF
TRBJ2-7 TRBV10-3 AISGGGQGDPDRQLSIYEQY
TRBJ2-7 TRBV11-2 ASSSGVMADEQY
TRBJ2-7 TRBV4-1 ASSQESGTVYEQY
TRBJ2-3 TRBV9 ASSVGGSETDTQY
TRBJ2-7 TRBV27 ASSNPPSRRPSEQY
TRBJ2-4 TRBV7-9 ASSLSTGTNIQY
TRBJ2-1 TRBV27 ASSLTQTINEQF
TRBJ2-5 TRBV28 ASTLSVQETQY
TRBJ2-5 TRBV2 ASSRSGPQETQY
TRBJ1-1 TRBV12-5 ASGWLGQLNTEAF
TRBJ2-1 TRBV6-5 ASSYSSGGVYNEQF
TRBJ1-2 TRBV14 ASSQEGDPQIREAS
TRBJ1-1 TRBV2 ASLSDGGPEAF
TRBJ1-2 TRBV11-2 ASSLVPRDIEGYT
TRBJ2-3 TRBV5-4 ASSTVLAPSTDTQY
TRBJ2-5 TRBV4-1 ASSLRTSGETQY
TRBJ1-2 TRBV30 AWSQSPNYGYT
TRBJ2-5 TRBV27 ASSGGRETQY
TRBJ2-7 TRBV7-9 ASSPETGGDEQY
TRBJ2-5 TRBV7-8 ASRGYRDAQRGVLETQY
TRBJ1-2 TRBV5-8 ASNLWGYT
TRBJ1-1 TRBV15 ATSRDRGTLEAF
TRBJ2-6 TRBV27 ASSLRGANVLT
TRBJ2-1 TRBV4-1 ASSPPGRAVEQF
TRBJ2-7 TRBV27 ASGWGVNYEQY